A selection of T cell receptor beta chains follows, all from one sample in a study of beta chain features in type 1 diabetes. The method was immunoSEQ multiplex PCR; TCRdb's version includes in-frame clones alone and lacks a portion of them. Of almost 350,000 clones detected, roughly a fifth appear once; the ten largest clones hold 0.044%. What was sequenced was naive CD4+ T cells from blood. The origin of the receptors is a woman aged 18-35 years in good health. The CDR3 runs from the conserved cysteine through the conserved F or W. Fields, in order: clone size, D gene, V gene, J gene, CDR3 DNA, CDR3 protein. A D gene is named only where the DNA matches it firmly. Clone size appears in some rows only: once, few, many, or a class for an expanded clone.

clone size: few
D gene: TRBD2
V gene: TRBV7-2
J gene: TRBJ2-2
CDR3 DNA: TGTGCCAGCACCCCTCGGGGGGCCGGGGAGCTGTTTTTT
CDR3 protein: CASTPRGAGELFF

clone size: NA
D gene: TRBD1
V gene: TRBV30
J gene: TRBJ2-7
CDR3 DNA: TGTGCCTGGGGGGACAGGGGGAAATACGAGCAGTACTTC
CDR3 protein: CAWGDRGKYEQYF

clone size: few
D gene: TRBD1
V gene: TRBV5-1
J gene: TRBJ1-2
CDR3 DNA: TGCGCCAGCAGCTTGGACGGACAGGTAGCTAACTATGGCTACACCTTC
CDR3 protein: CASSLDGQVANYGYTF

clone size: few
D gene: NA
V gene: TRBV19
J gene: TRBJ1-1
CDR3 DNA: TGTGCCAGTAGTCGGTTCACTGAAGCTTTCTTT
CDR3 protein: CASSRFTEAFF

clone size: few
D gene: TRBD1
V gene: TRBV9
J gene: TRBJ2-2
CDR3 DNA: TGTGCCAGCAGCTTCAGGACAGGGGGCCTCTCCGGGGAGCTGTTTTTT
CDR3 protein: CASSFRTGGLSGELFF

clone size: few
D gene: TRBD2
V gene: TRBV11-2
J gene: TRBJ2-7
CDR3 DNA: TGTGCCAGCAGCCCTCGCCGGGAGGGCTTAAGGGAGCAGTACTTC
CDR3 protein: CASSPRREGLREQYF

clone size: NA
D gene: TRBD2
V gene: TRBV19
J gene: TRBJ2-5
CDR3 DNA: TGTGCCAGTAGCTCCCTTACTAGCGGAGGAGAGACCCAGTACTTC
CDR3 protein: CASSSLTSGGETQYF

clone size: few
D gene: TRBD1
V gene: TRBV7-9
J gene: TRBJ2-6
CDR3 DNA: TGTGCCAGCAGCTATTGGACAGGGTCGAGCTCTGGGGCCAACGTCCTGACTTTC
CDR3 protein: CASSYWTGSSSGANVLTF

clone size: few
D gene: NA
V gene: TRBV9
J gene: TRBJ1-3
CDR3 DNA: TGTGCCAGCAGCGAAGGACTCTCTGGAAACACCATATATTTT
CDR3 protein: CASSEGLSGNTIYF

clone size: NA
D gene: TRBD1
V gene: TRBV29-1
J gene: TRBJ2-5
CDR3 DNA: TGCAGCGCTACCCAGGGGGCTGGGGAGACCCAGTACTTC
CDR3 protein: CSATQGAGETQYF

clone size: NA
D gene: NA
V gene: TRBV5-1
J gene: TRBJ1-1
CDR3 DNA: TGCGCCAGCAGCTTGGGCGGGGGTCGTGCGAACACTGAAGCTTTCTTT
CDR3 protein: CASSLGGGRANTEAFF

clone size: NA
D gene: NA
V gene: TRBV7-2
J gene: TRBJ1-5
CDR3 DNA: TGTGCCAGCAGCTTAGTTGGGGCCGAGTATAGCAATCAGCCCCAGCATTTT
CDR3 protein: CASSLVGAEYSNQPQHF

clone size: NA
D gene: TRBD2
V gene: TRBV5-4
J gene: TRBJ2-7
CDR3 DNA: TGTGCCAGCAGCCCGCCGACTAGCCGCTACGAGCAGTACTTC
CDR3 protein: CASSPPTSRYEQYF

clone size: few
D gene: NA
V gene: TRBV7-3
J gene: TRBJ2-3
CDR3 DNA: TGTGCCAGCAGCTCTTCAGGCTCAGATACGCAGTATTTT
CDR3 protein: CASSSSGSDTQYF

clone size: NA
D gene: TRBD1
V gene: TRBV18
J gene: TRBJ2-2
CDR3 DNA: TGTGCCAGCTCACTCGGACAGGGAACGAACACCGGGGAGCTGTTTTTT
CDR3 protein: CASSLGQGTNTGELFF

clone size: NA
D gene: TRBD1
V gene: TRBV7-2
J gene: TRBJ2-5
CDR3 DNA: TGTGCCAGCAGCTTCAGGACAGGGTCCCAAGAGACCCAGTACTTC
CDR3 protein: CASSFRTGSQETQYF

clone size: NA
D gene: NA
V gene: TRBV30
J gene: TRBJ2-7
CDR3 DNA: TGTGCCTGGAGAGAGGGCGGATACGAGCAGTACTTC
CDR3 protein: CAWREGGYEQYF

clone size: NA
D gene: NA
V gene: TRBV15
J gene: TRBJ1-5
CDR3 DNA: TGTGCCACCAGCAGAGATAGGGCAGGGGTACAGCCCCAGCATTTT
CDR3 protein: CATSRDRAGVQPQHF

clone size: few
D gene: TRBD1
V gene: TRBV15
J gene: TRBJ1-2
CDR3 DNA: TGTGCCACCAGCAAGAACAGGGGGAATTATGGCTACACCTTC
CDR3 protein: CATSKNRGNYGYTF

clone size: few
D gene: NA
V gene: TRBV9
J gene: TRBJ1-1
CDR3 DNA: TGTGCCAGCAGGAGTGAAGTGAACACTGAAGCTTTCTTT
CDR3 protein: CASRSEVNTEAFF

clone size: NA
D gene: NA
V gene: TRBV9
J gene: TRBJ1-4
CDR3 DNA: TGTGCCAGCAGTTACGGGACTTACGCAACTAATGAAAAACTGTTTTTT
CDR3 protein: CASSYGTYATNEKLFF

clone size: few
D gene: NA
V gene: TRBV7-2
J gene: TRBJ1-2
CDR3 DNA: TGTGCCAGCAGCTTAAGTCAGGGGGGCTACACCTTC
CDR3 protein: CASSLSQGGYTF

clone size: NA
D gene: NA
V gene: TRBV7-9
J gene: TRBJ2-3
CDR3 DNA: TGTGCCAGCAGCCTAGGGGCTTCGGTCACAGATACGCAGTATTTT
CDR3 protein: CASSLGASVTDTQYF

clone size: NA
D gene: TRBD1
V gene: TRBV10-3
J gene: TRBJ1-1
CDR3 DNA: TGTGCCATCAGCACAGGGGCGAATGAAGCTTTCTTT
CDR3 protein: CAISTGANEAFF

clone size: few
D gene: NA
V gene: TRBV9
J gene: TRBJ2-1
CDR3 DNA: TGTGCCAGCAGCTTTCGACTTGGAGAGCAGTTCTTC
CDR3 protein: CASSFRLGEQFF

clone size: NA
D gene: TRBD2
V gene: TRBV12-5
J gene: TRBJ2-1
CDR3 DNA: TGTGCTAGCAGACTAGCGGGAGGCAATGAGCAGTTCTTC
CDR3 protein: CASRLAGGNEQFF

clone size: NA
D gene: NA
V gene: TRBV19
J gene: TRBJ2-1
CDR3 DNA: TGTGCCAGTAGGCCGATAAGACAGTCGAGCTCCTACAATGAGCAGTTCTTC
CDR3 protein: CASRPIRQSSSYNEQFF

clone size: NA
D gene: TRBD2
V gene: TRBV4-1
J gene: TRBJ2-3
CDR3 DNA: TGCGCCAGCAGATCCAAAAGGCTCGGCGGGAGGGATGGAACAGATACGCAGTATTTT
CDR3 protein: CASRSKRLGGRDGTDTQYF

clone size: NA
D gene: TRBD1
V gene: TRBV13
J gene: TRBJ1-4
CDR3 DNA: TGTGCCAGCAGCTCCGCTCAAGGGACAGGGAATGAAAAACTGTTTTTT
CDR3 protein: CASSSAQGTGNEKLFF

clone size: few
D gene: NA
V gene: TRBV2
J gene: TRBJ2-7
CDR3 DNA: TGTGCCAGCAGTAGCAGCGGGCACGAGCAGTACTTC
CDR3 protein: CASSSSGHEQYF

clone size: few
D gene: TRBD1
V gene: TRBV18
J gene: TRBJ2-7
CDR3 DNA: TGTGCCAGCTCACCGGGACAGCCTGACGAGCAGTACTTC
CDR3 protein: CASSPGQPDEQYF

clone size: few
D gene: NA
V gene: TRBV5-6
J gene: TRBJ1-6
CDR3 DNA: TGTGCCAGCAGCTTGGGAGCGGCCCAATCACCCCTCCACTTT
CDR3 protein: CASSLGAAQSPLHF

clone size: few
D gene: NA
V gene: TRBV5-1
J gene: TRBJ1-2
CDR3 DNA: TGCGCCAGCAGTGGCGGGCCCCCAGATGGCTACACCTTC
CDR3 protein: CASSGGPPDGYTF

clone size: NA
D gene: NA
V gene: TRBV18
J gene: TRBJ2-2
CDR3 DNA: TGTGCCAGCTCACCGTTACATACAGGGACGAACACCGGGGAGCTGTTTTTT
CDR3 protein: CASSPLHTGTNTGELFF

clone size: NA
D gene: TRBD1
V gene: TRBV28
J gene: TRBJ1-2
CDR3 DNA: TGTGCCAGCAGCCCAGGACAGGGGGGCTATGGCTACACCTTC
CDR3 protein: CASSPGQGGYGYTF

clone size: NA
D gene: TRBD2
V gene: TRBV7-9
J gene: TRBJ2-1
CDR3 DNA: TGTGCCAGCACCCAACTAGCGGGAGGGCAGGGTGAGCAGTTCTTC
CDR3 protein: CASTQLAGGQGEQFF

clone size: NA
D gene: NA
V gene: TRBV2
J gene: TRBJ2-2
CDR3 DNA: TGTGCCAGCAGCCGTCGCAACATGAACACCGGGGAGCTGTTTTTT
CDR3 protein: CASSRRNMNTGELFF

clone size: few
D gene: NA
V gene: TRBV23-1
J gene: TRBJ2-2
CDR3 DNA: TGCGCCAGCAGTCACGGGTCGGACACCGGGGAGCTGTTTTTT
CDR3 protein: CASSHGSDTGELFF

clone size: few
D gene: NA
V gene: TRBV6-5
J gene: TRBJ2-5
CDR3 DNA: TGTGCCAGCAGTTACTCCCCGGGGAGCGGGCAAGAGACCCAGTACTTC
CDR3 protein: CASSYSPGSGQETQYF

clone size: NA
D gene: NA
V gene: TRBV2
J gene: TRBJ1-2
CDR3 DNA: TGTGCCAGCACGAGGACAATACAGAGCAACTATGGCTACACCTTC
CDR3 protein: CASTRTIQSNYGYTF

clone size: few
D gene: NA
V gene: TRBV15
J gene: TRBJ1-2
CDR3 DNA: TGTGCCACCAGCAGAGATAGGATCCAGGGCTATGGCTACACCTTC
CDR3 protein: CATSRDRIQGYGYTF

clone size: few
D gene: TRBD1
V gene: TRBV30
J gene: TRBJ1-1
CDR3 DNA: TGTGCCTGGAGAACAGGGGCAAACACTGAAGCTTTCTTT
CDR3 protein: CAWRTGANTEAFF

clone size: NA
D gene: NA
V gene: TRBV4-1
J gene: TRBJ1-5
CDR3 DNA: TGCGCCAGCAGCCGCGCGGACAGAGGCAATCAGCCCCAGCATTTT
CDR3 protein: CASSRADRGNQPQHF

clone size: NA
D gene: NA
V gene: TRBV19
J gene: TRBJ2-3
CDR3 DNA: TGTGCCAGCGCTCCACAGGGCATATCCACAGATACGCAGTATTTT
CDR3 protein: CASAPQGISTDTQYF

clone size: few
D gene: TRBD2
V gene: TRBV5-1
J gene: TRBJ2-1
CDR3 DNA: TGCGCCAGCAGCGTCCCGGGAGGTGAGCAGTTCTTC
CDR3 protein: CASSVPGGEQFF

clone size: few
D gene: TRBD2
V gene: TRBV18
J gene: TRBJ2-1
CDR3 DNA: TGTGCCAGCTCACCACCGTCGTCTAGCGGGGCGGATGAGCAGTTCTTC
CDR3 protein: CASSPPSSSGADEQFF

clone size: few
D gene: TRBD2
V gene: TRBV4-1
J gene: TRBJ2-1
CDR3 DNA: TGCGCCAGCAGCCAGACCGGGAGGGATGAGCAGTTCTTC
CDR3 protein: CASSQTGRDEQFF

clone size: few
D gene: NA
V gene: TRBV14
J gene: TRBJ1-2
CDR3 DNA: TGTGCCAGCAGCCAAGCCCTCGGACAGTATGGCTACACCTTC
CDR3 protein: CASSQALGQYGYTF

clone size: NA
D gene: NA
V gene: TRBV9
J gene: TRBJ2-3
CDR3 DNA: TGTGCCAGCAGCGTCCGGGATACAGATACGCAGTATTTT
CDR3 protein: CASSVRDTDTQYF